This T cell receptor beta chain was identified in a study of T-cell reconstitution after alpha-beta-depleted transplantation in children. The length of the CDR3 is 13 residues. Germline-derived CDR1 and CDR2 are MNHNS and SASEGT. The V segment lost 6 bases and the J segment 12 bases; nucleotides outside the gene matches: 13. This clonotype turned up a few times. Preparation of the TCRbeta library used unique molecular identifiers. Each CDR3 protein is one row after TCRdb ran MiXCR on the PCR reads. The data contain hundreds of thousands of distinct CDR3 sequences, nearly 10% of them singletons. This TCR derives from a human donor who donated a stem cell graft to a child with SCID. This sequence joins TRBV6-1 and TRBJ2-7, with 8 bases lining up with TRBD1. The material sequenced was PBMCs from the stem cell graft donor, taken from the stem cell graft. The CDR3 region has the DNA TGTGCCAGCAGCCAAGACTCGACAGGGGACGCGTACTTC. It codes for CASSQDSTGDAYF.